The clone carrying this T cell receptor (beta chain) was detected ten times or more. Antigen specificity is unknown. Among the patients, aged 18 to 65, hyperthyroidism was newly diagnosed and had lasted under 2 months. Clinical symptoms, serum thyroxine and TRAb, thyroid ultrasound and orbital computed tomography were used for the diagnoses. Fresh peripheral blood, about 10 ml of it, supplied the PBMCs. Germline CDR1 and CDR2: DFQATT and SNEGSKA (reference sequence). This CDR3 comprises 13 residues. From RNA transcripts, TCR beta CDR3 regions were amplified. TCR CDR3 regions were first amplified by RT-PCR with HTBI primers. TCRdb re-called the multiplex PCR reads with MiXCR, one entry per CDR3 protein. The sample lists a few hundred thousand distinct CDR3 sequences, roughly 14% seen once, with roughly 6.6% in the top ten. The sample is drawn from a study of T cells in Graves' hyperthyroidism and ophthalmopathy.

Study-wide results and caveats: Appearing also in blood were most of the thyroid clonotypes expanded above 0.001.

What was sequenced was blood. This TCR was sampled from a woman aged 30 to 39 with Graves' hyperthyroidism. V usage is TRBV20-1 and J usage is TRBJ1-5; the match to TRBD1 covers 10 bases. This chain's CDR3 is CSGTGDSNQPQHF. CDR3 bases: TGCTCCGGGACAGGGGACAGCAATCAGCCCCAGCATTTT.